Listed here is a single T cell receptor (beta chain). The data are from a study of T cells in localized non-small cell lung cancer. This CDR3 contains 16 residues. Germline values: CDR1 LNHDA, CDR2 SQIVND (reference sequence). Trimming took 2 bases from V and 4 from J; bases not matched to a gene: 4. Libraries were prepared by immunoSEQ multiplex PCR; TCRdb keeps only in-frame clonotypes and omits some of them. Among about 57,000 clones, approximately 90% were seen once, and the ten largest hold about 20%. Sequenced material: peripheral blood, taken before any cancer treatment. This clonotype was sampled from a man aged 35 to 69 with stage I lung adenocarcinoma. V gene TRBV19 combines with J gene TRBJ2-2; TRBD1 matches at 10 bases. The CDR3 loop reads CASSIPGTGVTGELFF. CDR3 bases: TGTGCCAGTAGTATACCGGGGACAGGGGTCACCGGGGAGCTGTTTTTT.